This record concerns one TCR beta chain sequence. The data were obtained in a study of blood T cell repertoires in COVID-19. Study-wide background: Italy, Spain and the United States were the sources of the convalescent and acute COVID-19 samples. T cells, B-cell-depleted T cells, or PBMCs supplied cDNA or gDNA.

Original analysis: Scientists estimated how many nucleated cells there were by amplifying reference gene primers. Sequencing used immunoSEQ multiplex PCR; TCRdb keeps in-frame clones, though not all of them. The V and J calls and clone size were taken over from that table, and D and trimming were inferred from the DNA. The sample consists of about 140,000 clones, 75% to 85% of them appearing once. The germline V gene has CDR1 SGHDT and CDR2 YYEEEE. The V and J ends lost 5 bases and 7 bases respectively, with 16 bases between them. The CDR3 loop spans 14 amino acids. The sequenced sample was peripheral blood. V gene TRBV5-6 combines with J gene TRBJ1-5; D is uncertain. The clonotype comes from a man aged 45-65 years with acute or convalescent COVID-19. CDR3 DNA sequence: TGTGCCAGCAGTTCAGGTATCGGCAGCCAGCCCCAGCATTTT. It codes for CASSSGIGSQPQHF.